These 30 T cell receptor beta chains were sequenced from one sample in a study of shared clonotypes between healthy human individuals. TCRdb keeps only in-frame clones here, not all; method: immunoSEQ multiplex PCR. The table has around 500,000 clones, roughly four fifths seen once; the top ten hold roughly 13%. Sequencing was carried out using PBMCs. The receptor set was obtained from a woman between 40 and 55 years old in good health. Some clones in this sample may be carry-over from other donors' samples.

The chain couples TRBV4-3 to TRBJ2-7; 11 bases align to TRBD1. In germline, CDR1 is LGHNA, CDR2 YSLEER. With 1 base clipped from V and 4 bases from J, the junction kept 3 bases outside the gene matches. This CDR3 has 15 residues. CDR3 residues: CASSQGTGGSYEQYF. CDR3 DNA: TGCGCCAGCAGCCAAGGGACAGGGGGCTCTTACGAGCAGTACTTC.

The J gene is TRBJ1-2, the V gene TRBV7-9, with TRBD1 matching 7 bases. V lost 6 bases to trimming and J lost 0 bases; unmatched junction nucleotides: 7. From germline, CDR1 is SEHNR and CDR2 FQNEAQ (reference sequence). CDR3 length equals 15 residues. The CDR3 loop reads CASSFDRAANYGYTF. The CDR3 DNA sequence: TGTGCCAGCAGTTTCGACAGGGCAGCTAACTATGGCTACACCTTC.

J is TRBJ2-1 and V is TRBV27; D is unclear. Trimming took off 0 bases at V and 7 bases at J, with 10 bases between the two ends. The CDR3 covers 14 residues. CDR1 is MNHEY, CDR2 SMNVEV, per germline (reference sequence). The DNA for the CDR3 is TGTGCCAGCAGTTTATCTTCGAGGAGTAATGAGCAGTTCTTC. Amino acid sequence: CASSLSSRSNEQFF.

The chain has TRBV18 and TRBJ2-2; D is undetermined. V was trimmed by 0 bases and J by 9 bases, leaving 17 bases between them. Germline CDR1 and CDR2: KGHSH and LQKENI. The CDR3 is 16 amino acids. This CDR3 is CASSPPNLLGDRELFF. CDR3 bases: TGTGCCAGCTCACCACCCAACCTCCTAGGCGACAGGGAGCTGTTTTTT. The whole variable domain, remainder taken from reference TRBV18 and TRBJ2-2, is NAGVMQNPRHLVRRRGQEARLRCSPMKGHSHVYWYRQLPEEGLKFMVYLQKENIIDESGMPKERFSAEFPKEGPSILRIQQVVRGDSAAYFCASSPPNLLGDRELFFGEGSRLTVL.

This chain joins TRBV11-3 and TRBJ2-1, with a tentative D call TRBD2 (5 bases). V gave up 1 base and J gave up 5 bases, with 15 bases separating them. CDR1 and CDR2 from the germline V gene are SGHNT and YENEEA. This CDR3 is 16 amino acids long. In nucleotides, the CDR3 is TGTGCCAGCAGCTTAGGGTTTGGGCGGGTGCACAATGAGCAGTTCTTC. Translation: CASSLGFGRVHNEQFF. The full variable domain, with the rest looked up from reference TRBV11-3 and TRBJ2-1, is EAGVVQSPRYKIIEKKQPVAFWCNPISGHNTLYWYLQNLGQGPELLIRYENEEAVDDSQLPKDRFSAERLKGVDSTLKIQPAELGDSAVYLCASSLGFGRVHNEQFFGPGTRLTVL.

The chain couples TRBV10-3 to TRBJ1-5; TRBD1 is a possible D gene (6 bases). The germline V gene encodes CDR1 ENHRY and CDR2 SYGVKD. CDR3 size: 16 residues. V lost 2 bases and J lost 2, with 13 bases in between. CDR3: CAISERTWTGNQPQHF. CDR3 DNA sequence: TGTGCCATCAGTGAGCGGACATGGACAGGCAATCAGCCCCAGCATTTT.

The chain is built from TRBV5-1 and TRBJ1-1, with 9 bases that match TRBD1. Germline-derived CDR1 and CDR2 are SGHRS and YFSETQ. The CDR3 extends over 15 amino acids. J gave up 1 base and V 4 bases, and 5 bases lay outside the gene matches. The CDR3 spells CASSLQGAGNTEAFF. The DNA of the CDR3 is TGCGCCAGCAGCCTACAGGGGGCCGGGAACACTGAAGCTTTCTTT.

The J gene is TRBJ2-5, the V gene TRBV10-3; D not certain. The assigned J gene may be wrong: the sequence end matches TRBJ2-7 better. This CDR3 comprises 11 residues. The V gene's germline CDR1 is ENHRY and CDR2 SYGVKD. The CDR3, as DNA: TGTGCCATCAGTGCAGGTGACGAGCAGTACTTC. Its protein product is CAISAGDEQYF.

With respect to this clone: This may come from a read error, since a much larger clone is one base off. Other nucleotide sequences from this sample produce the same CDR3. J is TRBJ2-7 and V is TRBV7-2, with TRBD1 matching over 11 bases. V was pared by 4 bases and J by 3 bases, with 11 bases of the junction left unmatched. The V gene's germline CDR1 is SGHTA and CDR2 FQGNSA. CDR3 size: 17 residues. The CDR3 region is CASSSSGRGTGGYEQYF. Here the CDR3 DNA reads TGTGCCAGCAGCTCCTCCGGCCGTGGGACAGGGGGCTACGAGCAGTACTTC.

The chain carries TRBV5-1 and TRBJ2-3; D is unclear. Germline V gene lookup returns CDR1 SGHRS and CDR2 YFSETQ. The CDR3 length is 14 residues. The V and J ends lost 0 bases and 3 bases respectively, with 8 bases between them. The CDR3 sequence is CASSLEARTDTQYF. The CDR3 coding sequence is TGCGCCAGCAGCTTGGAGGCGAGGACAGATACGCAGTATTTT. Full variable domain (missing parts from reference TRBV5-1 and TRBJ2-3): KAGVTQTPRYLIKTRGQQVTLSCSPISGHRSVSWYQQTPGQGLQFLFEYFSETQRNKGNFPGRFSGRQFSNSRSEMNVSTLELGDSALYLCASSLEARTDTQYFGPGTRLTVL.

This chain uses TRBV10-3 with TRBJ1-2; no firm D call. Trimming cost V 4 bases and J 4 bases, with 19 bases left between them. CDR1 is ENHRY, CDR2 SYGVKD, per germline. CDR3 length equals 16 residues. The CDR3 DNA follows: TGTGCCATCAGTGGTGGACCAGAACTTCGTCTCTATGGCTACACCTTC. Protein: CAISGGPELRLYGYTF.

The chain combines TRBV10-3 with TRBJ2-3, with a possible D match to TRBD1 (5 bases). The germline V and J ends were trimmed by 2 bases and 2 bases, with 14 bases remaining between them. The germline V gene has CDR1 ENHRY and CDR2 SYGVKD. The CDR3 is made up of 16 amino acids. CDR3 nucleotides: TGTGCCATCAGTGAGCCGACAGAGACTTACACAGATACGCAGTATTTT. Translation gives CAISEPTETYTDTQYF.

The V and J genes are TRBV27 and TRBJ1-5; weak D call: TRBD1 (6 bases). Germline CDR1 is MNHEY and CDR2 is SMNVEV (reference sequence). The CDR3 totals 15 residues. V lost 6 bases and J 4 bases, leaving 16 bases between the germline ends. CDR3 coding DNA: TGTGCCAGCAGCCCTTCACAGGGAAGGAATCAGCCCCAGCATTTT. Amino acid sequence: CASSPSQGRNQPQHF.

The chain recombines TRBV5-1 with TRBJ1-5; the D is unclear. The CDR3 length is 13 residues. Germline lookup yields CDR1 SGHRS and CDR2 YFSETQ. Trimming shortened V by 0 bases and J by 6 bases, and 7 bases separated the two germline ends. The CDR3 loop is CASSLDGPQPQHF. The DNA for the CDR3 is TGCGCCAGCAGCTTGGATGGCCCTCAGCCCCAGCATTTT.

CDR3 bases: TGTGCCAGCAGCCAAATGCAGGGTACTGAAGCTTTCTTT. It specifies CASSQMQGTEAFF. The chain joins TRBV7-6 to TRBJ1-1, with a weak D call TRBD1 (5 bases). Germline V gene sequence: CDR1 SGHVS, CDR2 FNYEAQ. Trimming pared 5 bases from V and 5 bases from J, leaving 12 bases between. The CDR3 runs 13 residues.

This clone was seen repeatedly, ten times or more. J is TRBJ2-2 and V is TRBV6-1, with D possibly TRBD1 on 6 matching bases. Trimming pared 7 bases from V and 3 bases from J, leaving 9 bases between. The germline CDR1 and CDR2 sequences are MNHNS and SASEGT. The CDR3 spans 13 residues. CDR3 region: CASTYRDTGELFF. CDR3 in DNA: TGTGCCAGCACGTACAGGGACACCGGGGAGCTGTTTTTT.

This clone appeared a single time. V and J are TRBV5-1 and TRBJ2-1, with D perhaps TRBD1 (6 bases). With 0 bases removed from V and 9 bases from J, the gap between germline ends came to 13 bases. CDR1 and CDR2 from the germline V gene are SGHRS and YFSETQ. This CDR3 has 14 residues. The chain's CDR3 is CASSLDRVGAEQFF. DNA for the CDR3: TGCGCCAGCAGCTTGGACAGGGTAGGGGCTGAGCAGTTCTTC.

The table lists this clone with a few counts. The chain couples TRBV27 to TRBJ2-1; 10 positions agree with TRBD2. Trimming took 5 bases from V and 6 from J; bases not matched to a gene: 13. The CDR3 sequence is 17 residues long. Germline assignment: CDR1 MNHEY and CDR2 SMNVEV (reference sequence). The CDR3 loop is CASSLPIAGGGVNEQFF. CDR3 bases: TGTGCCAGCAGTCTCCCAATAGCGGGAGGAGGGGTCAATGAGCAGTTCTTC.

V and J are TRBV4-3 and TRBJ1-2; 7 positions agree with TRBD1. The germline V gene encodes CDR1 LGHNA and CDR2 YSLEER. The CDR3 has 15 residues. After removal of 0 bases from V and 8 bases from J, the junction contained 9 bases not matched to a gene. The CDR3 DNA sequence: TGCGCCAGCAGCCAAGATATTAGGGGGCCGGGAGGCTACACCTTC. It translates to CASSQDIRGPGGYTF.

V gene TRBV10-2 combines with J gene TRBJ1-1; D remains ambiguous. There are 14 residues in the CDR3. V was pared by 8 bases and J by 2 bases, with 15 bases between. CDR1 is WSHSY, CDR2 SAAADI, per germline. In DNA, the CDR3 is TGCGCCAGCGTGTCCGGGCACCTTAACACTGAAGCTTTCTTT. Translation gives CASVSGHLNTEAFF.

This clone was seen a handful of times. The chain has TRBV10-3 and TRBJ1-1, with D unclear. Germline assignment: CDR1 ENHRY and CDR2 SYGVKD. Trimming pared 3 bases from V and 1 base from J, leaving 6 bases between. This CDR3 has 13 amino acids. The CDR3: CAISEYRNTEAFF. In DNA, the CDR3 is TGTGCCATCAGTGAATATAGGAACACTGAAGCTTTCTTT.

The chain joins TRBV7-3 to TRBJ2-1, with D uncertain. In germline, CDR1 is SGHTA, CDR2 FQGTGA. Trimming removed 1 base from V and 0 bases from J, with 10 bases in between. The CDR3 sequence is 16 residues long. CDR3 region: CASSLRSGYSYNEQFF. CDR3 DNA sequence: TGTGCCAGCAGCTTAAGGTCCGGGTACTCCTACAATGAGCAGTTCTTC.

Note on this clone: This same CDR3 is encoded by further DNA sequences in the sample. CDR3 sequence: CASSPRGYEQYF. The CDR3 DNA is TGTGCCAGCTCACCACGCGGTTACGAGCAGTACTTC. This sequence joins TRBV18 and TRBJ2-7, with D hard to call. Trimming shortened V by 1 base and J by 4 bases, and 5 bases separated the two germline ends. CDR1 and CDR2 from the germline V gene are KGHSH and LQKENI. The CDR3 loop spans 12 amino acids.

This chain uses TRBV4-2 with TRBJ1-5, with a possible D match to TRBD1 (5 bases). V lost 0 bases and J 2 bases, leaving 14 bases between the germline ends. Per germline, CDR1 LGHNA and CDR2 YNFKEQ. The CDR3 loop spans 17 amino acids. The CDR3 is CASSQDWGTGGNQPQHF. The CDR3 DNA sequence: TGTGCCAGCAGCCAAGATTGGGGGACTGGGGGCAATCAGCCCCAGCATTTT.

This clone was found a few times. The V and J genes are TRBV5-6 and TRBJ2-1, with D tentatively TRBD2 (6 bases). The germline V gene encodes CDR1 SGHDT and CDR2 YYEEEE. The CDR3 covers 13 residues. Trimming cost V 0 bases and J 7 bases, with 8 bases left between them. The CDR3 DNA sequence: TGTGCCAGCAGCTTGGGTAGCGGAAATGAGCAGTTCTTC. As protein: CASSLGSGNEQFF.

This chain connects TRBV5-1 to TRBJ2-1, with 7 bases aligning to TRBD2. V lost 3 bases, J lost 2 bases, and 8 bases stayed unmatched. Germline CDR1 SGHRS, CDR2 YFSETQ. CDR3 length: 16 residues. CDR3 protein: CASSWRGAGAYNEQFF. Here the CDR3 DNA reads TGCGCCAGCAGCTGGCGCGGGGCGGGGGCCTACAATGAGCAGTTCTTC.

J is TRBJ2-7 and V is TRBV5-1, with TRBD2 identical over 11 bases. The CDR3 length is 13 residues. Losses at the gene ends were 5 bases for V and 6 bases for J; bases not matched to a gene: 4. The germline CDR1 and CDR2 sequences are SGHRS and YFSETQ. CDR3 sequence reads: CASRLAGEGEQYF. In nucleotides, the CDR3 is TGCGCCAGCAGACTAGCGGGAGAGGGCGAGCAGTACTTC. Looking up the rest from reference TRBV5-1 and TRBJ2-7 gives the full variable domain: KAGVTQTPRYLIKTRGQQVTLSCSPISGHRSVSWYQQTPGQGLQFLFEYFSETQRNKGNFPGRFSGRQFSNSRSEMNVSTLELGDSALYLCASRLAGEGEQYFGPGTRLTVT.

Here the CDR3 reads CASSPESPKQYF. The CDR3 DNA sequence: TGTGCCAGCTCACCCGAGTCCCCTAAGCAGTACTTC. The V call is TRBV18, the J call TRBJ2-7; D is ambiguous. Trimming left V 3 bases short and J 8 bases short, with 11 bases between. CDR3 size: 12 residues. In germline, CDR1 is KGHSH, CDR2 LQKENI.

This sequence joins TRBV4-2 and TRBJ2-1; D may be TRBD2 (6 bases). In germline, CDR1 is LGHNA, CDR2 YNFKEQ. Trimming cost V 4 bases and J 10 bases, with 23 bases left between them. The CDR3 length is 16 residues. The CDR3 sequence: CASSRLLGTRGVEQFF. The CDR3 DNA sequence: TGTGCCAGCAGCCGGCTCTTAGGGACTCGGGGCGTGGAGCAGTTCTTC.

The chain joins TRBV28 to TRBJ2-3; the D is unclear. CDR3 length: 11 residues. V was cut by 4 bases and J by 6 bases, with 5 bases left in between. Germline values: CDR1 MDHEN, CDR2 SYDVKM. Written as DNA, the CDR3 is TGTGCCAGCAGTTCCTCCGATACGCAGTATTTT. Translating gives CASSSSDTQYF.